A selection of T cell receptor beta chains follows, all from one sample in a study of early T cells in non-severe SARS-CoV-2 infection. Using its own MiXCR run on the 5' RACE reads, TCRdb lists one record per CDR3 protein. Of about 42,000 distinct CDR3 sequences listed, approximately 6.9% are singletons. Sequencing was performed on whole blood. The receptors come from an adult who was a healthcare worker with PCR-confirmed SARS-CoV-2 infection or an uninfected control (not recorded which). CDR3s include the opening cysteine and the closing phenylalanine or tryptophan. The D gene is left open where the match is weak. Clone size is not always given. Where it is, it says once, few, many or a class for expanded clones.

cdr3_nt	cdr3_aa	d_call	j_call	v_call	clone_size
TGTGCCAGCAGAGCACCCGGGACTAGCAATCAGCCCCAGCATTTT	CASRAPGTSNQPQHF	-	TRBJ1-5	TRBV6-2/TRBV6-3	many
TGTGCCAGCAAATATGCCGGGACTAGAGAGACCCAGTACTTC	CASKYAGTRETQYF	TRBD2	TRBJ2-5	TRBV5-6	few
TGCAGCGTTGTCAAGGAAATAGATACGCAGTATTTT	CSVVKEIDTQYF	-	TRBJ2-3	TRBV29-1	-
TGTGCCAGCAGTGCACGGACTAGCGGGGGGGCAACAGATACGCAGTATTTT	CASSARTSGGATDTQYF	TRBD2	TRBJ2-3	TRBV6-6	many
TGCAGTGCTCGCCCCCCGACAGGGGAAAGCGGGGAGCTGTTTTTT	CSARPPTGESGELFF	TRBD1	TRBJ2-2	TRBV20-1	few
TGTGCCAGTAGTACGTCCTCCTACGAGCAGTACTTC	CASSTSSYEQYF	-	TRBJ2-7	TRBV19	many
TGTGCCAGCACCACAGGGGGGGACGAGCAGTACTTC	CASTTGGDEQYF	-	TRBJ2-7	TRBV3-1	many
TGTGCCAGCAGTGAAGATCCGGGTCAGAGTTTCTTT	CASSEDPGQSFF	-	TRBJ1-1	TRBV2	few
TGTGCCAGCAGCATTTACGACAGGGACACAGATACGCAGTATTTT	CASSIYDRDTDTQYF	TRBD1	TRBJ2-3	TRBV7-2	many
TGCAGCGTGAGCGGGGGGGCAGCAGATACGCAGTATTTT	CSVSGGAADTQYF	TRBD2	TRBJ2-3	TRBV29-1	-
TGTGCCAGCAGCAGCCTTCGACAGTACAATCAGCCCCAGCATTTT	CASSSLRQYNQPQHF	-	TRBJ1-5	TRBV21-1	-
TGTGCCCCCCCATGGGAGAGGCCTTCTAACTATGGCTACACCTTC	CAPPWERPSNYGYTF	-	TRBJ1-2	TRBV27	many
TGCAGTGCTATACAGGGGTCGGATTCACCCCTCCACTTT	CSAIQGSDSPLHF	TRBD1	TRBJ1-6	TRBV20-1	-
TGTGCCAGCAGGGACGGGGGAGAGACCCAGTACTTC	CASRDGGETQYF	-	TRBJ2-5	TRBV19	many
TGTGCCAGCAGCTTAAGCGACACAGATACGCAGTATTTT	CASSLSDTDTQYF	-	TRBJ2-3	TRBV11-2	few
TGTGCCAGCAGCCGCGCGGCAGGGGTCGACTCCTACAATGAGCAGTTCTTC	CASSRAAGVDSYNEQFF	-	TRBJ2-1	TRBV3-1	-
TGTGCCAGCAGCTTAGGGACGTACCAAGAGACCCAGTACTTC	CASSLGTYQETQYF	-	TRBJ2-5	TRBV11-2	few
TGCAGCGCTACACCAACCCTAGGTGAGCAGTACTTC	CSATPTLGEQYF	-	TRBJ2-7	TRBV29-1	many
TGTGCCAGCAGCCTCGATCAGGCGCTCGGGGGAAAACTGTTTTTT	CASSLDQALGGKLFF	-	TRBJ1-4	TRBV5-5	many